A selection of T cell receptor beta chains follows, all from one sample in a study of shared clonotypes between healthy human individuals. Here immunoSEQ multiplex PCR was the method, and the copy in TCRdb shows in-frame clones only, minus some. Of about 2.1 million clones listed, around 93% are singletons. The material sequenced was naive CD8+ T cells from PBMCs. These receptors originate from a man aged 18 to 30 in good health. Some clones in this sample may be carry-over from other donors' samples. The conserved cysteine and the conserved F or W are not part of the CDR3 here. Each record gives: J gene, D gene, V gene, CDR3 protein. D genes are given only for firm matches.

j_gene: TRBJ2-7; d_gene: .; v_gene: TRBV18; CDR3aa: ASSPPEQGEAQY
j_gene: TRBJ2-7; d_gene: TRBD1; v_gene: TRBV5-4; CDR3aa: ASSNGQGYEQY
j_gene: TRBJ2-7; d_gene: .; v_gene: TRBV7-8; CDR3aa: ASSPPYRDSYEQY
j_gene: TRBJ2-3; d_gene: .; v_gene: TRBV29-1; CDR3aa: SVDGSTYTDTQY
j_gene: TRBJ2-3; d_gene: TRBD1; v_gene: TRBV4-1; CDR3aa: ASSQGNRGIPDTQY
j_gene: TRBJ1-1; d_gene: .; v_gene: TRBV9; CDR3aa: ASSVGGVSAEAF
j_gene: TRBJ1-1; d_gene: .; v_gene: TRBV28; CDR3aa: ASSLLGRVMNTEAF
j_gene: TRBJ2-1; d_gene: .; v_gene: TRBV7-6; CDR3aa: ASSFGRGGNEQF
j_gene: TRBJ2-1; d_gene: .; v_gene: TRBV25-1; CDR3aa: ASSITGSWNEQF
j_gene: TRBJ2-1; d_gene: TRBD1; v_gene: TRBV5-1; CDR3aa: ASSLARTGIMNEQF
j_gene: TRBJ2-2; d_gene: TRBD1; v_gene: TRBV7-9; CDR3aa: ASSSRYDRGRTGELF
j_gene: TRBJ1-2; d_gene: .; v_gene: TRBV5-1; CDR3aa: ASMDGGFGSYYGYT
j_gene: TRBJ1-1; d_gene: TRBD1; v_gene: TRBV6-5; CDR3aa: ASSWGVTGAEAF
j_gene: TRBJ2-7; d_gene: TRBD2; v_gene: TRBV4-2; CDR3aa: ASSQDFAGVGDSYEQY
j_gene: TRBJ2-3; d_gene: TRBD2; v_gene: TRBV4-1; CDR3aa: ASSQAPRLAGVDTQY
j_gene: TRBJ2-7; d_gene: .; v_gene: TRBV19; CDR3aa: ASSWDRTYEQY
j_gene: TRBJ1-1; d_gene: TRBD1; v_gene: TRBV15; CDR3aa: ATSTTGTVAEAF
j_gene: TRBJ1-4; d_gene: .; v_gene: TRBV4-1; CDR3aa: ASSLGRGEKLF
j_gene: TRBJ2-2; d_gene: .; v_gene: TRBV4-1; CDR3aa: ASSHITGDTGELF
j_gene: TRBJ2-7; d_gene: .; v_gene: TRBV7-8; CDR3aa: ASSMGAPSYEQY
j_gene: TRBJ2-7; d_gene: .; v_gene: TRBV19; CDR3aa: ASSIGILYEQY
j_gene: TRBJ2-7; d_gene: TRBD1; v_gene: TRBV5-1; CDR3aa: ASSFGTGSYEQY
j_gene: TRBJ2-1; d_gene: .; v_gene: TRBV7-9; CDR3aa: ASSLSPGAQSYNEQF
j_gene: TRBJ1-1; d_gene: .; v_gene: TRBV7-9; CDR3aa: ASSLSGREEAF
j_gene: TRBJ1-1; d_gene: .; v_gene: TRBV6-4; CDR3aa: ASRANLNTEAF
j_gene: TRBJ2-7; d_gene: TRBD1; v_gene: TRBV27; CDR3aa: ASSLGTAYEQY
j_gene: TRBJ1-5; d_gene: TRBD1; v_gene: TRBV6-5; CDR3aa: ASSAGQGANQPQH
j_gene: TRBJ1-4; d_gene: .; v_gene: TRBV19; CDR3aa: ASSGSVNEKLF
j_gene: TRBJ2-7; d_gene: .; v_gene: TRBV13; CDR3aa: ASSLVSANLYEQY
j_gene: TRBJ2-7; d_gene: TRBD2; v_gene: TRBV28; CDR3aa: ASPGGGTSYEQY
j_gene: TRBJ2-7; d_gene: .; v_gene: TRBV6-5; CDR3aa: ASSFLSYSYEQY
j_gene: TRBJ2-2; d_gene: .; v_gene: TRBV4-2; CDR3aa: ASSQDLWGTDTGELF
j_gene: TRBJ1-1; d_gene: .; v_gene: TRBV29-1; CDR3aa: SVGAAGV
j_gene: TRBJ1-2; d_gene: .; v_gene: TRBV7-9; CDR3aa: ASSPTRIYGYT
j_gene: TRBJ1-2; d_gene: .; v_gene: TRBV27; CDR3aa: ASSLSGPLYGYT
j_gene: TRBJ1-5; d_gene: .; v_gene: TRBV19; CDR3aa: ASGSGGRDQPQH
j_gene: TRBJ2-1; d_gene: .; v_gene: TRBV7-9; CDR3aa: ASSLDSPGPGGNEQF
j_gene: TRBJ2-7; d_gene: TRBD1; v_gene: TRBV12-5; CDR3aa: ASGHIRTGAAYEQY
j_gene: TRBJ1-5; d_gene: TRBD1; v_gene: TRBV5-6; CDR3aa: ASSLAGTVHQPQH
j_gene: TRBJ2-2; d_gene: .; v_gene: TRBV5-1; CDR3aa: ASSLVAGNVGELF
j_gene: TRBJ2-1; d_gene: .; v_gene: TRBV7-9; CDR3aa: ASSLGLNSYNEQF
j_gene: TRBJ1-2; d_gene: .; v_gene: TRBV7-9; CDR3aa: ASSSQGTDGYT
j_gene: TRBJ2-1; d_gene: TRBD2; v_gene: TRBV4-1; CDR3aa: ASSQGTGTNYNEQF